A selection of T cell receptor beta chains follows, all from one sample in a study of chemoradiotherapy in HPV16-positive cancers. Clones were sequenced by immunoSEQ multiplex PCR, and TCRdb holds only the in-frame ones, with some missing. This table holds approximately 9,000 clones, over 70% found once. The sample was taken from a patient who underwent chemoradiotherapy. These receptor sequences come from a human donor with HPV-associated anogenital cancer. CDR3s include the opening cysteine and the closing phenylalanine or tryptophan. The D gene is left open where the match is weak. Clone size is given for some rows only: seen once, a few or many times, or a class if the clone is expanded.

d_gene: TRBD1; v_gene: TRBV5-5; abundance: NA; j_gene: TRBJ1-5; CDR3aa: CASSPTGVKNQPQHF; CDR3nt: TGTGCCAGCAGCCCGACAGGGGTAAAGAATCAGCCCCAGCATTTT
d_gene: TRBD2; v_gene: TRBV28; abundance: NA; j_gene: TRBJ2-2; CDR3aa: CASSLLVVSGLANTGELFF; CDR3nt: TGTGCCAGCAGTTTGCTTGTCGTCTCGGGACTAGCGAACACCGGGGAGCTGTTTTTT
d_gene: NA; v_gene: TRBV5-1; abundance: few; j_gene: TRBJ2-7; CDR3aa: CASSWSRGGVTYEQYF; CDR3nt: TGCGCCAGCAGCTGGTCCAGGGGGGGTGTCACCTACGAGCAGTACTTC
d_gene: NA; v_gene: TRBV28; abundance: NA; j_gene: TRBJ1-2; CDR3aa: CASSLLTDGYTF; CDR3nt: TGTGCCAGCAGCCTATTGACAGATGGCTACACCTTC
d_gene: TRBD2; v_gene: TRBV2; abundance: NA; j_gene: TRBJ2-7; CDR3aa: CASRGLRGGEQYF; CDR3nt: TGTGCCAGCAGGGGACTCCGGGGGGGCGAGCAGTACTTC
d_gene: NA; v_gene: TRBV5-5; abundance: NA; j_gene: TRBJ1-2; CDR3aa: CASSFWGGPNYGYTF; CDR3nt: TGTGCCAGCAGCTTTTGGGGAGGGCCTAACTATGGCTACACCTTC
d_gene: TRBD1; v_gene: TRBV11-3; abundance: NA; j_gene: TRBJ2-3; CDR3aa: CASSSGGSTDTQYF; CDR3nt: TGTGCCAGCAGCTCAGGGGGAAGCACAGATACGCAGTATTTT
d_gene: TRBD2; v_gene: TRBV2; abundance: NA; j_gene: TRBJ2-5; CDR3aa: CASSSGLAVQETQYF; CDR3nt: TGTGCCAGCAGTTCGGGACTAGCGGTCCAAGAGACCCAGTACTTC
d_gene: NA; v_gene: TRBV6-1; abundance: few; j_gene: TRBJ2-2; CDR3aa: CASSDRVDDTGELFF; CDR3nt: TGTGCCAGCAGTGACAGGGTGGACGACACCGGGGAGCTGTTTTTT
d_gene: TRBD1; v_gene: TRBV7-9; abundance: NA; j_gene: TRBJ2-1; CDR3aa: CASSATGDRANEQFF; CDR3nt: TGTGCCAGCAGCGCCACCGGGGACAGGGCCAATGAGCAGTTCTTC